This T cell receptor beta chain was documented in a study of blood T cell repertoires in COVID-19. For the study at large: There were acute and convalescent COVID-19 samples, and they came from the United States, Italy and Spain. PBMCs, B-cell-depleted T cells, or T cells were the source of the cDNA or gDNA that made up the material.

Per the original methods: Reference gene primer amplification gave estimated nucleated cell counts. The protocol was immunoSEQ multiplex PCR, while the TCRdb copy is restricted to in-frame clones and leaves out a portion. D and trimming come from the DNA, and the V and J calls and clone size come from that table. The repertoire has about 160,000 clones, around 84% of them found once; the top ten carry about 7.7%. The CDR3 length is 17 residues. Unmatched junction bases numbered 15, after V lost 3 bases and J lost 4 bases. Participants had their cohort set by participant-reported clinical history. This clonotype was obtained from a man aged 45-60 years who had recovered from COVID-19. The sample comprised PBMCs or T cells enriched from blood (not recorded which). This chain uses TRBV23-1 with TRBJ2-7, with 7 positions matching TRBD1. TRBV23-1 is given ORF status, its function remaining uncertain. The CDR3 DNA sequence: TGCGCCAGCAGTCAGAGAACTTACCGGGACAGACTGTACGAGCAGTACTTC. Translating gives CASSQRTYRDRLYEQYF.